This is a list of T cell receptor beta chains from one sample in a study of T-cell memory formation after mild COVID-19. One entry per CDR3 protein results from TCRdb running MiXCR on the 5' RACE reads. The sample yields 25,000 or so distinct CDR3 sequences, 7.4% seen once. Sequenced sample: PBMCs or a T cell subset sorted from them (not recorded which). The receptors stem from an adult woman who had mild COVID-19 (a few samples of this study predate the infection). Cell type and time point are not known. Both conserved end residues are part of each CDR3. Fields, in order: D gene, clone size, V gene, J gene, CDR3 protein, CDR3 DNA. The D gene is left open where the match is weak. Part of the rows lack a size; the others show once, few, many or a class for expanded clones.

D: .; size: many; V: TRBV7-8; J: TRBJ2-6; CDR3: CASSLFLSEASGANVLTF; DNA: TGTGCCAGCAGCTTATTTCTTTCTGAAGCCTCTGGGGCCAACGTCCTGACTTTC
D: .; size: many; V: TRBV7-3; J: TRBJ2-3; CDR3: CASSRDNVLREADTQYF; DNA: TGTGCCAGCAGCCGTGACAACGTCCTCAGGGAGGCAGATACGCAGTATTTT
D: .; size: many; V: TRBV9; J: TRBJ1-4; CDR3: CASSAQTGDTGEKLFF; DNA: TGTGCCAGCAGCGCCCAAACGGGAGACACGGGTGAAAAACTGTTTTTT
D: .; size: many; V: TRBV29-1; J: TRBJ2-3; CDR3: CSVVLLGDLSTDTQYF; DNA: TGCAGCGTTGTTCTCCTAGGGGATTTGAGCACAGATACGCAGTATTTT
D: .; size: many; V: TRBV11-3; J: TRBJ2-1; CDR3: CASSALANSYNEQFF; DNA: TGTGCCAGCAGCGCCCTAGCGAACTCCTACAATGAGCAGTTCTTC
D: TRBD1; size: many; V: TRBV23-1; J: TRBJ1-5; CDR3: CASSQEGQVNQPQHF; DNA: TGCGCCAGCAGTCAAGAGGGACAGGTCAATCAGCCCCAGCATTTT
D: .; size: many; V: TRBV13; J: TRBJ2-1; CDR3: CASSDTKGDINEQFF; DNA: TGTGCCAGCAGCGATACTAAAGGGGATATTAATGAGCAGTTCTTC
D: TRBD2; size: many; V: TRBV10-3; J: TRBJ2-2; CDR3: CAIKGTTNTGELFF; DNA: TGTGCCATCAAAGGGACTACGAACACCGGGGAGCTGTTTTTT
D: .; size: many; V: TRBV7-8; J: TRBJ1-1; CDR3: CASSPWVGDEAFF; DNA: TGTGCCAGCAGCCCTTGGGTCGGGGATGAAGCTTTCTTT
D: .; size: many; V: TRBV3-1; J: TRBJ2-3; CDR3: CASSVGVGADTQYF; DNA: TGTGCCAGCAGCGTCGGGGTAGGGGCAGATACGCAGTATTTT
D: TRBD1; size: .; V: TRBV20-1; J: TRBJ1-1; CDR3: CSARQGRMNTEAFF; DNA: TGCAGTGCAAGACAGGGAAGGATGAACACTGAAGCTTTCTTT
D: TRBD1; size: many; V: TRBV7-6; J: TRBJ1-1; CDR3: CASSSATGSPEAFF; DNA: TGTGCCAGCAGCTCCGCGACAGGGAGCCCTGAAGCTTTCTTT
D: .; size: many; V: TRBV6-5; J: TRBJ1-6; CDR3: CASSPRQVYNSPLHF; DNA: TGTGCCAGCAGCCCACGACAGGTTTACAATTCACCCCTCCACTTT
D: .; size: many; V: TRBV6-2/TRBV6-3; J: TRBJ1-5; CDR3: CASSVGGYQPQHF; DNA: TGTGCCAGCAGTGTGGGGGGATATCAGCCCCAGCATTTT
D: TRBD1; size: many; V: TRBV7-2; J: TRBJ2-3; CDR3: CASSRKNRGSADTQYF; DNA: TGTGCCAGCAGCCGAAAAAACAGGGGGAGCGCAGATACGCAGTATTTT
D: .; size: many; V: TRBV7-2; J: TRBJ1-5; CDR3: CASSFSVFRPQHF; DNA: TGTGCCAGCAGCTTCTCAGTCTTTAGGCCCCAGCATTTT
D: TRBD1; size: many; V: TRBV24-1; J: TRBJ1-5; CDR3: CATATGAPSNQPQHF; DNA: TGTGCCACCGCCACAGGGGCCCCTAGCAATCAGCCCCAGCATTTT
D: .; size: many; V: TRBV20-1; J: TRBJ2-5; CDR3: CSVLRTADSGETQYF; DNA: TGCAGTGTTCTACGGACCGCAGATTCCGGAGAGACCCAGTACTTC
D: TRBD1; size: many; V: TRBV27; J: TRBJ2-3; CDR3: CASTWTGGSLLPTDTQYF; DNA: TGTGCCAGCACTTGGACAGGGGGCTCCCTACTTCCGACAGATACGCAGTATTTT
D: TRBD1; size: many; V: TRBV28; J: TRBJ1-2; CDR3: CASNLKGGGAGGYTF; DNA: TGTGCCAGCAACCTTAAAGGAGGGGGCGCAGGAGGCTACACCTTC
D: .; size: many; V: TRBV11-2; J: TRBJ2-7; CDR3: CASSFAPGPQYEQYF; DNA: TGTGCCAGCAGCTTCGCCCCGGGGCCACAATACGAGCAGTACTTC
D: .; size: many; V: TRBV11-2; J: TRBJ2-5; CDR3: CASSLLVNLGPETQYF; DNA: TGTGCCAGCAGCTTACTGGTAAATTTGGGTCCAGAGACCCAGTACTTC
D: TRBD2; size: many; V: TRBV7-2; J: TRBJ2-7; CDR3: CASSRTSGLYEQYF; DNA: TGTGCCAGCAGCCGGACTAGCGGGTTGTACGAGCAGTACTTC
D: TRBD2; size: few; V: TRBV24-1; J: TRBJ2-5; CDR3: CATSDRVAGGERETQYF; DNA: TGTGCCACCAGTGATAGAGTAGCGGGAGGAGAGCGGGAGACCCAGTACTTC
D: .; size: many; V: TRBV19; J: TRBJ1-5; CDR3: CASSIAGRLNQPQHF; DNA: TGTGCCAGTAGTATCGCCGGACGGCTCAATCAGCCCCAGCATTTT
D: .; size: .; V: TRBV6-5; J: TRBJ2-2; CDR3: CASSAGEGWVGELFF; DNA: TGTGCCAGCAGTGCCGGGGAAGGCTGGGTCGGGGAGCTGTTTTTT
D: .; size: many; V: TRBV30; J: TRBJ1-5; CDR3: CAWSVAGAGLLASNQPQHF; DNA: TGTGCCTGGAGTGTAGCGGGGGCAGGTTTACTCGCGAGCAATCAGCCCCAGCATTTT
D: TRBD1; size: many; V: TRBV4-1; J: TRBJ2-5; CDR3: CASSQEQTGGQETQYF; DNA: TGCGCCAGCAGCCAAGAACAGACAGGGGGTCAAGAGACCCAGTACTTC
D: TRBD1; size: .; V: TRBV5-1; J: TRBJ2-7; CDR3: CASSHRDRGREQYF; DNA: TGCGCCAGCAGCCACCGGGACAGGGGTCGCGAGCAGTACTTC
D: .; size: many; V: TRBV18; J: TRBJ2-5; CDR3: CASSPRGGYQETQYF; DNA: TGTGCCAGCTCACCACGAGGGGGATACCAAGAGACCCAGTACTTC
D: .; size: many; V: TRBV3-1; J: TRBJ1-1; CDR3: CASSQGVGTEAFF; DNA: TGTGCCAGCAGCCAAGGCGTGGGCACTGAAGCTTTCTTT
D: .; size: many; V: TRBV12-3/TRBV12-4; J: TRBJ1-5; CDR3: CASSLSQGVGGNQPQHF; DNA: TGTGCCAGCAGTTTATCCCAGGGCGTGGGGGGCAATCAGCCCCAGCATTTT
D: .; size: many; V: TRBV11-2; J: TRBJ2-6; CDR3: CASSLAGGRTGANVLTF; DNA: TGTGCCAGCAGCTTAGCCGGGGGAAGGACTGGGGCCAACGTCCTGACTTTC
D: TRBD2; size: many; V: TRBV12-3/TRBV12-4; J: TRBJ2-7; CDR3: CASSLEASGAFSYEQYF; DNA: TGTGCCAGCAGTTTAGAGGCTAGCGGGGCGTTCTCCTACGAGCAGTACTTC
D: .; size: many; V: TRBV10-3; J: TRBJ1-1; CDR3: CAISRTSGGMNTEAFF; DNA: TGTGCCATCAGTCGGACTTCCGGGGGAATGAACACTGAAGCTTTCTTT
D: .; size: many; V: TRBV12-3/TRBV12-4; J: TRBJ1-5; CDR3: CASSRLSAGYSNQPQHF; DNA: TGTGCCAGCAGTCGGCTTTCGGCTGGTTATAGCAATCAGCCCCAGCATTTT
D: TRBD2; size: many; V: TRBV5-5; J: TRBJ2-3; CDR3: CASTPSGGGADTQYF; DNA: TGTGCCAGCACGCCGAGCGGGGGGGGCGCAGATACGCAGTATTTT
D: .; size: .; V: TRBV7-6; J: TRBJ2-5; CDR3: CASSLPQGPETQYF; DNA: TGTGCCAGCAGCTTACCGCAGGGCCCAGAGACCCAGTACTTC
D: TRBD1; size: many; V: TRBV12-5; J: TRBJ1-1; CDR3: CASGSGSTGANTEAFF; DNA: TGTGCTAGTGGTTCGGGGTCGACAGGGGCTAACACTGAAGCTTTCTTT
D: .; size: many; V: TRBV6-4; J: TRBJ1-5; CDR3: CASSDPRLMSNQPQHF; DNA: TGTGCCAGCAGTGACCCCCGTCTTATGAGCAATCAGCCCCAGCATTTT
D: .; size: many; V: TRBV5-8; J: TRBJ2-2; CDR3: CASSSGGSFTGELFF; DNA: TGTGCCAGCAGCTCGGGCGGCAGCTTCACCGGGGAGCTGTTTTTT
D: .; size: many; V: TRBV5-5; J: TRBJ2-4; CDR3: CASSLNGAAVAKNIQYF; DNA: TGTGCCAGCAGCTTGAACGGAGCGGCAGTAGCCAAAAACATTCAGTACTTC
D: .; size: many; V: TRBV12-3/TRBV12-4; J: TRBJ2-1; CDR3: CASSPTSAGVNEQFF; DNA: TGTGCCAGCAGCCCGACCAGCGCCGGGGTCAATGAGCAGTTCTTC
D: .; size: many; V: TRBV20-1; J: TRBJ1-6; CDR3: CSAALDYNSPLHF; DNA: TGCAGTGCGGCGTTGGACTATAATTCACCCCTCCACTTT
D: .; size: many; V: TRBV2; J: TRBJ1-1; CDR3: CASSRDLGAEAFF; DNA: TGTGCCAGCAGTCGGGATCTAGGCGCTGAAGCTTTCTTT
D: .; size: many; V: TRBV25-1; J: TRBJ1-2; CDR3: CASSALYGYTF; DNA: TGTGCCAGCAGTGCCCTCTATGGCTACACCTTC
D: .; size: many; V: TRBV4-3; J: TRBJ1-6; CDR3: CASSRKTVDNSPLHF; DNA: TGCGCCAGCAGCCGAAAGACAGTAGATAATTCACCCCTCCACTTT
D: TRBD1; size: many; V: TRBV5-1; J: TRBJ2-7; CDR3: CASSWGTAHYGEQYF; DNA: TGCGCCAGCAGCTGGGGGACAGCCCATTATGGCGAGCAGTACTTC
D: .; size: many; V: TRBV12-3/TRBV12-4; J: TRBJ2-4; CDR3: CASSPRQIAKNIQYF; DNA: TGTGCCAGCAGTCCTAGACAGATAGCCAAAAACATTCAGTACTTC
D: .; size: many; V: TRBV7-8; J: TRBJ2-7; CDR3: CASSLGVGTYEQYF; DNA: TGTGCCAGCAGCTTAGGGGTCGGTACCTACGAGCAGTACTTC